A selection of T cell receptor beta chains follows, all from one sample in a study of blood T cell repertoires in COVID-19. Sequenced by immunoSEQ multiplex PCR; TCRdb stores in-frame clones only, minus some. The table lists some 160,000 clones, about 86% of them singletons, with 15% to 20% in the top ten. Sequences were obtained from peripheral blood. The receptors shown here come from a woman in her 70s who had recovered from COVID-19. Both conserved end residues are part of each CDR3. Fields, in order: J gene, clone size, V gene, D gene, CDR3 DNA, CDR3 protein. The D gene is left open where the match is weak. Only some rows state a clone size, as once, few, many or a class for expanded clones.

>TRBJ1-4|few|TRBV5-1|-
TGCGCCAGCAGCTTGAGACAGAATGAAAAACTGTTTTTT
CASSLRQNEKLFF
>TRBJ2-7|-|TRBV7-3|TRBD1
TGTGCCAGCAGCTTGACAGGGGCCTCCTACGAGCAGTACTTC
CASSLTGASYEQYF
>TRBJ1-2|-|TRBV12-3/TRBV12-4|-
TGTGCCAGCAGCCCAGGGGTGTATGGCTACACCTTC
CASSPGVYGYTF
>TRBJ2-7|-|TRBV19|TRBD1
TGTGCCGCGAATACAGGGGTACGGGACGAGCAGTACTTC
CAANTGVRDEQYF
>TRBJ1-5|once|TRBV25-1|-
TGTGCCAGCGGGCACGGAGGCGGTCAGCCCCAGCATTTT
CASGHGGGQPQHF
>TRBJ2-7|-|TRBV11-2|-
TGTGCCAGCAGCCCCCGGGGCAGGGGTGAGCAGTACTTC
CASSPRGRGEQYF
>TRBJ1-3|-|TRBV4-2|-
TGTGCCAGCAGCCAAGTGGGAGGGGCTGGAAACACCATATATTTT
CASSQVGGAGNTIYF
>TRBJ2-7|-|TRBV6-5|-
TGTGCCAGCAGCCCAGGAACTTCCCAGAACGAGCAGTACTTC
CASSPGTSQNEQYF
>TRBJ1-3|few|TRBV5-1|-
TGCGCCAGCAGCCCCGGAGGGGCCAACACCATATATTTT
CASSPGGANTIYF
>TRBJ2-1|once|TRBV7-9|TRBD2
TGTGCCAGCAGCTCCCCTAGCGGGGGGACCTACAATGAGCAGTTCTTC
CASSSPSGGTYNEQFF
>TRBJ1-2|-|TRBV6-5|TRBD1
TGTGCCAGCAGACTGGGAACAGGGGTCTATGGCTACACCTTC
CASRLGTGVYGYTF
>TRBJ2-5|once|TRBV19|-
TGTGCCAGTAGAGGGTCCGGGACACCTGGAGGAGAGACCCAGTACTTC
CASRGSGTPGGETQYF
>TRBJ2-3|-|TRBV19|TRBD1
TGTGCCAGTAGTATAGGGACAGGATTTGGTTCAGATACGCAGTATTTT
CASSIGTGFGSDTQYF
>TRBJ2-3|-|TRBV7-9|TRBD2
TGTGCCAGCAGCCCTAGCGGTAGCACAGATACGCAGTATTTT
CASSPSGSTDTQYF
>TRBJ1-3|-|TRBV18|-
TGTGCCAGCCCGGCTGGAGGTTACTCTGGAAACACCATATATTTT
CASPAGGYSGNTIYF
>TRBJ2-7|-|TRBV5-5|-
TGTGCCAGCAGCTTGCGCGTAGTCCGCTACGAGCAGTACTTC
CASSLRVVRYEQYF
>TRBJ2-7|-|TRBV28|-
TGTGCCAGTACTCGGGGAGGGGGTTTCTACGAGCAGTACTTC
CASTRGGGFYEQYF
>TRBJ2-7|-|TRBV28|TRBD2
TGTGCCACCTGCGAGGAGAACAGAGGACTAGCGGGAGGCACCTACGAGCAGTACTTC
CATCEENRGLAGGTYEQYF
>TRBJ2-3|-|TRBV7-2|TRBD1
TGTGCCAGCAGCCTTGGGACAGGGGGGGCAGATACGCAGTATTTT
CASSLGTGGADTQYF
>TRBJ2-7|-|TRBV10-3|TRBD2
TGTGCCATCAGTGAGTCGGGCGGGAGGAACACGGGGGAGCAGTACTTC
CAISESGGRNTGEQYF
>TRBJ2-2|once|TRBV7-2|TRBD1
TGTGCCAGCAGCTCAGGGGGCGTGGAGCTGTTTTTT
CASSSGGVELFF
>TRBJ1-2|-|TRBV24-1|-
TGTGCCACCAGTACCACGGGCTATGGCTACACCTTC
CATSTTGYGYTF
>TRBJ2-7|-|TRBV19|-
TGTGCCAGTAGTATCCACCTCCGGGTTGGGTACGAGCAGTACTTC
CASSIHLRVGYEQYF
>TRBJ2-5|-|TRBV24-1|TRBD2
TGTGCCACCAGTGAGGGCGGCGGGGGGGCCCGCGGAGAGACCCAGTACTTC
CATSEGGGGARGETQYF
>TRBJ1-6|-|TRBV6-2/TRBV6-3|-
TGTGCCAGCAGCACCTTTGGGGCAGCTAATTCACCCCTCCACTTT
CASSTFGAANSPLHF
>TRBJ2-5|once|TRBV6-1|TRBD1
TGTGCCAGCAGTGAAGGGACAGGGAGAGAGACCCAGTACTTC
CASSEGTGRETQYF
>TRBJ2-2|-|TRBV7-2|-
TGTGCCAGCAGCAAGCGGGCGGGGTCCACCGGGGAGCTGTTTTTT
CASSKRAGSTGELFF
>TRBJ2-3|-|TRBV15|TRBD2
TGTGCCACCAGCAGGGGGGAGGGACTAGCGAACCTCTGGTATTTT
CATSRGEGLANLWYF
>TRBJ2-1|-|TRBV27|TRBD2
TGTGCCAGCAGGATGCGGACCGGGGGGGTCTCTGAGCAGTTCTTC
CASRMRTGGVSEQFF
>TRBJ2-5|once|TRBV5-4|TRBD1
TGTGCCAGCAGCTCCCGGGACAGGGGGCGGGAGACCCAGTACTTC
CASSSRDRGRETQYF
>TRBJ1-2|once|TRBV10-3|-
TGTGCCATCAGTGAGGTACAGGGCGCTAACTATGGCTACACCTTC
CAISEVQGANYGYTF
>TRBJ1-5|-|TRBV21-1|-
TGTGCCAGCAGCAAAATAGGGGGGGGACCCACAGGTGCCCACAATCAGCCCCAGCATTTT
CASSKIGGGPTGAHNQPQHF
>TRBJ2-5|-|TRBV7-3|-
TGTGCCAGCAGCTTAGGAGGTTCGGGGAGCCCTCAAGAGACCCAGTACTTC
CASSLGGSGSPQETQYF